This T cell receptor (beta chain) was identified during a study of blood T cell repertoires in COVID-19. At the level of the study: Italy, Spain and the United States were the sources of the convalescent and acute COVID-19 samples.

The sample holds a few counts of this clone. Clones were read by immunoSEQ multiplex PCR, and TCRdb kept only the in-frame ones, dropping some. The sample lists tens of thousands of clones, 85% occurring once. V lost 8 bases and J lost 3, with 10 bases in between. CDR1 and CDR2 from the germline V gene are SNHLY and FYNNEI. This CDR3 has 12 residues. The TCR comes from a woman in her 70s with active or convalescent COVID-19. The sample was peripheral blood. This chain links TRBV2 with TRBJ1-2; D perhaps matches TRBD1 (5 bases). This CDR3 is CASDRGDYGYTF. The CDR3 DNA reads as TGTGCCAGCGATAGGGGTGACTATGGCTACACCTTC.